This TCR beta chain is drawn from a study of identical twins. Carrying unique molecular identifiers, the cDNA also gained a universal primer site through template switching. TCRdb processed the 5' RACE reads anew with MiXCR; each CDR3 protein has one entry. In the table there are under 300,000 distinct CDR3 sequences, about 8.5% of which are singletons. Only healthy Caucasians were enrolled as donors. Study-wide points: The study based its conclusions on cross-sectional statistical analysis and did not follow the same donors.

Notes on this clonotype: Its cognate antigen is unknown.

This CDR3 spans 13 amino acids. V was pared by 0 bases and J by 2 bases, with 5 bases between. Germline loops: CDR1 LGHNA, CDR2 YSLEER. In addition, the sample was reused for a study of yellow fever vaccine responses in identical twins. That study adds: Twins reportedly had a vaccine T cell response that seemed partly convergent, partly personalized.

This TCR was recovered from a young woman in good health. V gene TRBV4-3 combines with J gene TRBJ2-7, with D uncertain. The sample was CD8+ T cells sorted from blood. In DNA form, the CDR3 reads TGCGCCAGCAGCCAAGATCTTCCCTACGAGCAGTACTTC. Amino acids: CASSQDLPYEQYF.